The 12 T cell receptor beta chains given below trace back to one sample, sequenced in a study of blood T cell repertoires in COVID-19. Assay used: immunoSEQ multiplex PCR; TCRdb lists only in-frame clones, some missing. Of 270,000 or so clones in the sample, nearly 90% were seen once. Sequenced material: peripheral blood. All receptors come from a woman aged 60-75 years with COVID-19, enrolled during active disease.

This chain joins TRBV19 and TRBJ2-2, with D hard to call. CDR3 length: 15 amino acids. Germline V gene data show CDR1 as LNHDA and CDR2 as SQIVND (reference sequence). V lost 1 base, J lost 3 bases, and 9 bases lay in between. For the CDR3, the DNA is TGTGCCAGTAGTATAGGTCAGGTCGACACCGGGGAGCTGTTTTTT. Residues: CASSIGQVDTGELFF.

The chain links TRBV11-2 to TRBJ2-7; 11 positions agree with TRBD2. This CDR3 is built from 14 residues. V was pared by 3 bases and J by 3 bases, with 1 base of the junction left unmatched. Germline-derived CDR1 and CDR2 are SGHAT and FQNNGV. In DNA, the CDR3 is TGTGCCAGCAGCTTCGGGACTAGCGGCTACGAGCAGTACTTC. Its translation is CASSFGTSGYEQYF.

The V call is TRBV19, the J call TRBJ1-1, with D perhaps matching TRBD1 (6 bases). The V gene's germline CDR1 is LNHDA and CDR2 SQIVND (reference sequence). This CDR3 has 14 amino acids. V lost 5 bases to trimming and J lost 1 base, with 11 bases between them. The DNA for the CDR3 is TGTGCCAGTAGTTTGGGACAATGGAACACTGAAGCTTTCTTT. This gives the protein CASSLGQWNTEAFF. Full variable domain (outside the CDR3, taken from reference TRBV19 and TRBJ1-1): DGGITQSPKYLFRKEGQNVTLSCEQNLNHDAMYWYRQDPGQGLRLIYYSQIVNDFQKGDIAEGYSVSREKKESFPLTVTSAQKNPTAFYLCASSLGQWNTEAFFGQGTRLTVV.

This chain uses TRBV23-1 with TRBJ2-7, with D unclear. TRBV23-1 qualifies as an ORF whose function is uncertain. The CDR3 totals 15 residues. Trimming stripped 4 bases from V and 2 bases from J, with 15 bases between. CDR3 amino acids: CASSPPSRFPYEQYF. As DNA, the CDR3 is TGCGCCAGCAGTCCCCCGAGTCGTTTTCCCTACGAGCAGTACTTC.

J is TRBJ2-3 and V is TRBV5-1; 9 nucleotides match TRBD2. The CDR3 runs to 17 residues. The germline CDR1 and CDR2 sequences are SGHRS and YFSETQ. V lost 0 bases, J lost 3 bases, and 8 bases stayed unmatched. The CDR3 DNA sequence: TGCGCCAGCAGCTTGGTGTTTGCGGGGGGGAGGACAGATACGCAGTATTTT. Translated, it gives CASSLVFAGGRTDTQYF.

The gene calls are TRBV27 and TRBJ1-1; 10 nucleotides align to TRBD1. CDR3 length: 18 amino acids. CDR1 is MNHEY, CDR2 SMNVEV, per germline (reference sequence). Trimming at V came to 3 bases and at J to 8 bases, leaving 18 bases not matched to a gene. The CDR3, as DNA: TGTGCCAGCAGTTTGACTCAGACAGGGGGCGCGGGAAGACTAGAAGCTTTCTTT. Its protein is CASSLTQTGGAGRLEAFF.

This chain uses TRBV4-3 with TRBJ1-2; perhaps TRBD1 as D (6 bases). Trimming removed 3 bases at V and 10 bases at J, with 12 bases between. Per the germline V gene, CDR1 is LGHNA and CDR2 is YSLEER. The CDR3 has 12 amino acids. In DNA, the CDR3 is TGCGCCAGCAGCCAGGGGGCGTGGGCCTACACCTTC. The encoded protein is CASSQGAWAYTF.

The rearrangement uses TRBV7-9 and TRBJ1-4; 7 bases are shared with TRBD1. J was trimmed by 7 bases and V by 3 bases; bases with no gene match: 2. Germline assignment: CDR1 SEHNR and CDR2 FQNEAQ (reference sequence). The CDR3 is 13 amino acids. Here the CDR3 DNA reads TGTGCCAGCAGCTTTCGGGACAGTGAAAAACTGTTTTTT. Amino acids: CASSFRDSEKLFF.

V gene TRBV12-3 or TRBV12-4 combines with J gene TRBJ2-1; D remains unclear. CDR3 size: 11 residues. V gave up 1 base and J gave up 9 bases, with 4 bases separating them. CDR3 loop: CASSLGSEQFF. CDR3 nucleotide sequence: TGTGCCAGCAGTTTAGGTAGTGAGCAGTTCTTC.

The chain couples TRBV3-1 (or the pseudogene TRBV3-2) to TRBJ1-1; TRBD1 might be the D (6 bases). Germline V gene lookup returns CDR1 LGHDT and CDR2 YNNKEL (reference sequence). The V end lost 3 bases, the J end lost 5 bases, and 7 bases lay between the germline ends. This CDR3 is 12 amino acids long. CDR3 nucleotides: TGTGCCAGCAGCCACGGGACAACTGAAGCTTTCTTT. It encodes CASSHGTTEAFF.

The chain employs TRBV6-6 and TRBJ1-6, with a tentative D call TRBD1 (5 bases). V was trimmed by 5 bases and J by 7 bases, leaving 21 bases between them. This CDR3 spans 17 amino acids. Germline V gene lookup returns CDR1 MNHNY and CDR2 SVGAGI (reference sequence). CDR3 sequence reads: CASSPSSGGGTNSPLHF. The CDR3 DNA follows: TGTGCCAGCAGTCCCTCTTCTGGGGGGGGTACGAATTCACCCCTCCACTTT.

This chain links TRBV5-1 with TRBJ2-7; D perhaps matches TRBD1 (5 bases). V was shortened by 0 bases and J by 7 bases, with 26 bases between the two germline ends. This CDR3 comprises 18 residues. Looked up from germline, CDR1 is SGHRS and CDR2 is YFSETQ. CDR3 sequence (DNA): TGCGCCAGCAGCTTGGGTGGTAAGACAAGGGGCCCCCCGCTTGAGCAGTACTTC. Its translation is CASSLGGKTRGPPLEQYF. The whole variable domain, filled in from reference TRBV5-1 and TRBJ2-7, reads KAGVTQTPRYLIKTRGQQVTLSCSPISGHRSVSWYQQTPGQGLQFLFEYFSETQRNKGNFPGRFSGRQFSNSRSEMNVSTLELGDSALYLCASSLGGKTRGPPLEQYFGPGTRLTVT.